Following are 24 T cell receptor beta chains from one sample sequenced in a study of T cell repertoires in cytomegalovirus infection. TCRdb analysed the reads with MiXCR anew, one entry per CDR3 protein. The sample contains more than 250,000 distinct CDR3 sequences, roughly an eighth of which appear only once. Sequencing was carried out using PBMCs. Receptors were obtained from a human donor in good health (CMV status not recorded). Some clones in this sample may be carry-over from other donors' samples.

This clonotype was counted at least ten times. The chain employs TRBV25-1 and TRBJ2-2; D might be TRBD2 (6 bases). There are 15 residues in the CDR3. CDR1 and CDR2 (germline): MGHDK, SYGVNS. With 3 bases removed from V and 4 bases from J, the gap between germline ends came to 12 bases. This chain's CDR3 is CASSDPGTLTGELFF. For the CDR3, the DNA is TGTGCCAGCAGTGATCCCGGGACTCTCACCGGGGAGCTGTTTTTT.

This clonotype was seen many times. The gene calls are TRBV29-1 and TRBJ2-3; weak D call: TRBD2 (6 bases). Germline CDR1 and CDR2: SQVTM and ANQGSEA. Trimming removed 5 bases at V and 2 bases at J, with 17 bases between. CDR3 length: 15 residues. The chain's CDR3 is CSVCPASADTDTQYF. The CDR3 DNA is TGCAGCGTTTGCCCGGCTAGCGCTGACACAGATACGCAGTATTTT.

This clonotype was counted between two and nine times. The chain uses TRBV5-5 and TRBJ1-5, with 7 bases matching TRBD1. The V and J ends lost 5 bases and 0 bases, in that order; junction bases with no gene match: 5. The CDR3 covers 15 residues. Germline CDR1 SGHKS, CDR2 YYEKEE (reference sequence). The chain's CDR3 is CASRAGGLSNQPQHF. The CDR3 coding sequence is TGTGCCAGCAGGGCAGGGGGACTTAGCAATCAGCCCCAGCATTTT.

This clonotype came up many times. This chain links TRBV7-3 with TRBJ1-1; no clear D. The V gene lost 5 bases and the J gene lost 1 base, with 8 bases spanning the gap. The CDR3 has 13 residues. Germline-derived CDR1 and CDR2 are SGHTA and FQGTGA. CDR3 residues: CASSPGSNTEAFF. As DNA, the CDR3 is TGTGCCAGCAGCCCCGGCTCGAACACTGAAGCTTTCTTT.

In its sample, this clonotype was seen many times. The chain uses TRBV7-3 and TRBJ2-2; D unclear. The CDR3 is made up of 14 amino acids. Trimming left V 8 bases short and J 3 bases short, with 13 bases between. The germline V gene has CDR1 SGHTA and CDR2 FQGTGA. CDR3 bases: TGTGCCAGCCCTGTCTGGCTTTACACCGGGGAGCTGTTTTTT. Its translation: CASPVWLYTGELFF.

This clonotype was detected ten times or more. The chain links TRBV7-3 to TRBJ2-1; a possible D gene is TRBD2 (5 bases). This CDR3 comprises 15 residues. Trimming left V 0 bases short and J 8 bases short, with 14 bases between. In germline, CDR1 is SGHTA, CDR2 FQGTGA. The CDR3 loop reads CASSLTRDRPHEQFF. The CDR3 DNA sequence: TGTGCCAGCAGCTTAACGAGGGATAGACCCCATGAGCAGTTCTTC.

This clonotype was counted ten times or more. The chain uses TRBV7-3 and TRBJ2-6; maybe TRBD2 (5 bases). This CDR3 region has 18 residues. Germline V gene lookup returns CDR1 SGHTA and CDR2 FQGTGA. With 5 bases removed from V and 0 bases from J, the gap between germline ends came to 17 bases. CDR3 sequence reads: CASSPRIASDSGANVLTF. The DNA of the CDR3 is TGTGCCAGCAGCCCCCGTATAGCGTCCGACTCTGGGGCCAACGTCCTGACTTTC.

There are many counts of this clonotype. The gene calls are TRBV28 and TRBJ2-7; 9 bases are a match to TRBD2. The CDR3 consists of 15 residues. Germline V lookup: CDR1 MDHEN, CDR2 SYDVKM. Trimming at V came to 6 bases and at J to 2 bases, leaving 8 bases not matched to a gene. CDR3 nucleotides: TGTGCCAGCAGCGCCAGCGGGAGGCCCCCCTACGAGCAGTACTTC. It encodes CASSASGRPPYEQYF.

This clonotype has a handful of counts. The chain links TRBV15 to TRBJ2-3, with 10 bases fitting TRBD2. Germline trimming cut 5 bases from V and 5 bases from J; bases unmatched to any gene: 10. This CDR3 is built from 16 residues. Germline loops: CDR1 LNHNV, CDR2 YYDKDF (reference sequence). CDR3 residues: CATSVHLAGAQDTQYF. CDR3 sequence (DNA): TGTGCCACCAGCGTCCATCTAGCGGGAGCCCAAGATACGCAGTATTTT.

The table lists this clonotype with many counts. J is TRBJ2-5 and V is TRBV6-2 or TRBV6-3; D is ambiguous. There are 12 residues in the CDR3. V was clipped by 4 bases and J by 6 bases, with 9 bases between them. Germline CDR1 and CDR2: MNHEY and SVGEGT. Written as DNA, the CDR3 is TGTGCCAGCAGTTCCGTCCAGAAGACCCAGTACTTC. Its protein is CASSSVQKTQYF.

This clonotype was observed a few times. The J gene is TRBJ2-3, the V gene TRBV5-1; the D gene is possibly TRBD2 (6 bases). Trimming took 3 bases from V and 1 from J, leaving 12 bases between them. CDR3 length: 15 amino acids. CDR1 is SGHRS and CDR2 is YFSETQ in the germline V gene. The CDR3, as DNA: TGCGCCAGCAGCTCGGGGGACCTTGGCACAGATACGCAGTATTTT. Its translation: CASSSGDLGTDTQYF.

This clonotype was counted between two and nine times. The chain's CDR3 is CASSLRDRGYEQYF. The DNA for the CDR3 is TGTGCCAGCAGCTTGCGAGACAGGGGCTACGAGCAGTACTTC. V usage is TRBV11-2 and J usage is TRBJ2-7, with 8 nucleotides matching TRBD1. Germline CDR1 SGHAT, CDR2 FQNNGV. The CDR3 covers 14 residues. With V trimmed by 3 bases and J by 3 bases, 4 bases remained unmatched.

The chain has TRBV28 and TRBJ1-1; D perhaps matches TRBD1 (5 bases). The ends were cut back, 2 bases at V and 5 bases at J, with 9 bases in the middle. Per germline, CDR1 MDHEN and CDR2 SYDVKM. This CDR3 comprises 13 residues. CDR3 DNA sequence: TGTGCCAGCAGTTTACTAGGGACGACTGAAGCTTTCTTT. Its translation: CASSLLGTTEAFF.

This clonotype was observed a handful of times. One end of the junction varies from germline; a read error may be responsible. The chain couples TRBV14 to TRBJ2-7; maybe TRBD1 (5 bases). CDR3 length: 13 residues. Germline CDR1 and CDR2: SGHDN and FVKESK. CDR3 amino acids: CASSQVTGYEQYF. The CDR3 DNA follows: TGTGCCAGCAGTCAAGTCACAGGCTACGAGCAGTACTTC.

This clonotype was recorded at least ten times. The CDR3, as DNA: TGCGCCAGCAGCCAAGAAACGGACACCGGGGAGCTGTTTTTT. It yields the protein CASSQETDTGELFF. The V gene is TRBV4-1, the J gene TRBJ2-2; D gene ambiguous. V lost 0 bases, J lost 3 bases, and 5 bases lay in between. Germline-derived CDR1 and CDR2 are MGHRA and YSYEKL. This CDR3 is built from 14 residues.

The chain is built from TRBV7-9 and TRBJ1-1; no firm D call. Per the germline V gene, CDR1 is SEHNR and CDR2 is FQNEAQ (reference sequence). Trimming took 6 bases from V and 1 from J, leaving 12 bases between them. This CDR3 comprises 14 residues. The CDR3 is CASSLMGGNTEAFF. In nucleotides, the CDR3 is TGTGCCAGCAGTTTAATGGGCGGGAACACTGAAGCTTTCTTT.

This clonotype was seen at least ten times. The J gene is TRBJ2-2, the V gene TRBV5-4; 9 nucleotides align to TRBD2. Germline assignment: CDR1 SGHNT and CDR2 YYREEE (reference sequence). The trim removed 4 bases at V and 7 bases at J, leaving 5 bases unmatched. The CDR3 sequence is 14 residues long. CDR3 DNA: TGTGCCAGCAGCCCCGGACTAGCGAGCGGGGAGCTGTTTTTT. This translates into CASSPGLASGELFF.

V usage is TRBV3-1 and J usage is TRBJ2-2; 7 bases map to TRBD1. Germline trimming cut 0 bases from V and 2 bases from J; bases unmatched to any gene: 15. This CDR3 is 20 amino acids long. Germline lookup yields CDR1 LGHDT and CDR2 YNNKEL (reference sequence). The DNA of the CDR3 is TGTGCCAGCAGCCAAGATAGGTCGCGCGCCGGGACAGCTAACACCGGGGAGCTGTTTTTT. It encodes CASSQDRSRAGTANTGELFF.

In this sample, this clonotype turned up many times. The gene calls are TRBV7-3 and TRBJ2-1; 14 bases match TRBD2. J lost 10 bases, V lost 5 bases, and 16 bases had no gene match. Germline loops: CDR1 SGHTA, CDR2 FQGTGA. The CDR3 sequence is 18 residues long. CDR3 residues: CASSRWEMTSGRAGEQFF. DNA of the CDR3: TGTGCCAGCAGCCGCTGGGAGATGACTAGCGGGAGGGCCGGGGAGCAGTTCTTC. Combining the CDR3 with reference TRBV7-3 and TRBJ2-1 gives the whole variable domain GAGVSQTPSNKVTEKGKYVELRCDPISGHTALYWYRQSLGQGPEFLIYFQGTGAADDSGLPNDRFFAVRPEGSVSTLKIQRTERGDSAVYLCASSRWEMTSGRAGEQFFGPGTRLTVL.

This clonotype was observed at least ten times. The rearrangement joins TRBV28 to TRBJ1-2, with TRBD1 matching over 9 bases. This CDR3 region has 16 residues. V lost 5 bases to trimming and J lost 2 bases; unmatched junction nucleotides: 9. Germline V CDR1 and CDR2: MDHEN, SYDVKM. CDR3 DNA sequence: TGTGCCAGCAGTACGGGGGGGACAGGGAGGAACTATGGCTACACCTTC. Translated: CASSTGGTGRNYGYTF.

This clonotype was counted ten times or more. As DNA, the CDR3 is TGTGCCAGCAGCTTACAGGGGAGAGGTGAGCAGTTCTTC. Protein sequence: CASSLQGRGEQFF. The chain links TRBV7-2 to TRBJ2-1; possibly TRBD1 for D (6 bases). Germline V gene data show CDR1 as SGHTA and CDR2 as FQGNSA. The CDR3 runs to 13 residues. The germline V and J ends were trimmed by 2 bases and 9 bases, with 11 bases remaining between them.

This clonotype was found many times. The J gene is TRBJ2-1, the V gene TRBV7-2; D may be TRBD1 (6 bases). The length of the CDR3 is 12 residues. The germline gives CDR1 SGHTA, CDR2 FQGNSA. With 5 bases removed from V and 15 bases from J, the gap between germline ends came to 17 bases. Written as DNA, the CDR3 is TGTGCCAGCAGCCTGACCGGGACATGGGTGTTCTTC. Translating gives CASSLTGTWVFF.

This chain links TRBV20-1 with TRBJ2-6; D gene unclear. Trimming took 0 bases from V and 5 from J, leaving 8 bases between them. The germline V gene has CDR1 DFQATT and CDR2 SNEGSKA (reference sequence). The CDR3 spans 14 residues. The CDR3 DNA is TGCAGTGCTAGAGAGGGATCCTGGGCCAACGTCCTGACTTTC. Protein product: CSAREGSWANVLTF.

This clonotype was observed a handful of times. Since a much larger clone is just one base distant, this may be a read error. The chain employs TRBV6-2 or TRBV6-3 and TRBJ2-7, with 10 bases matching TRBD1. V lost 6 bases to trimming and J lost 3 bases; unmatched junction nucleotides: 2. The germline V gene has CDR1 MNHEY and CDR2 SVGEGT. The CDR3 length is 13 residues. Written as DNA, the CDR3 is TGTGCCAGCAGCTGGGACAGGGGCTACGAGCAGTACTTC. It specifies CASSWDRGYEQYF.